Sequencing of this T cell receptor (beta chain) was carried out in a study of identical twins. In the case of this clonotype: The antigen is not known.

V shed 3 bases and J shed 2 bases, with 12 bases lying between them. The CDR3 has 15 amino acids. CDR1 is SGHAT and CDR2 is FQNNGV in the germline V gene. TCRdb recomputed calls from the 5' RACE reads with MiXCR, one row per CDR3 protein. The data hold about 690,000 distinct CDR3 sequences, with around 6% observed a single time. Study results and caveats: For cord blood, abundant beta clonotypes had fewer insertions, unlike memory repertoires, which showed none. Out-of-frame alpha sequences shared by twins were enriched for low generation probability.

The rearrangement links TRBV11-2 to TRBJ2-3; D could derive from TRBD1 or TRBD2 (5 bases each). The sequence came from a man aged 18 to 35 in good health. The sequencing input was naive T cells sorted from blood. CDR3 bases: TGTGCCAGCAGCTTGGGTCTGGGGGTCACAGATACGCAGTATTTT. This sequence encodes CASSLGLGVTDTQYF.